Listed below are T cell receptor beta chains from one sample, sequenced in a study of Graves' ophthalmopathy and Graves' hyperthyroidism. MiXCR was run by TCRdb on the multiplex PCR reads, yielding one entry per CDR3 protein. The sample has roughly 400,000 distinct CDR3 sequences; approximately 15% are singletons. What was sequenced was peripheral blood. All receptors derive from a woman aged 18-30 years with stable Graves' hyperthyroidism. CDR3s include the opening cysteine and the closing phenylalanine or tryptophan. Each record gives: clone size, J gene, CDR3 length, V gene, D gene, CDR3 protein, CDR3 DNA. The D gene is left open where the match is weak. A row's size may be missing; if present it is once, few, many or a size class.

size: many; J: TRBJ2-7; length: 15; V: TRBV7-6; D: NA; CDR3: CASSLARGLKYEQYF; DNA: TGTGCCAGCAGCTTAGCGCGGGGACTTAAATACGAGCAGTACTTC
size: many; J: TRBJ1-3; length: 12; V: TRBV4-1; D: NA; CDR3: CATQGSGNTIYF; DNA: TGCGCCACCCAGGGGAGTGGAAACACCATATATTTT
size: NA; J: TRBJ2-7; length: 15; V: TRBV13; D: TRBD2; CDR3: CASSLVAGGPYEQYF; DNA: TGTGCCAGCAGCTTAGTAGCGGGGGGCCCCTACGAGCAGTACTTC
size: NA; J: TRBJ1-5; length: 14; V: TRBV9; D: NA; CDR3: CASSVSAGDQPQHF; DNA: TGTGCCAGCAGCGTATCCGCCGGGGATCAGCCCCAGCATTTT
size: few; J: TRBJ1-2; length: 16; V: TRBV5-1; D: TRBD1; CDR3: CASSGTTGDSNYGYTF; DNA: TGCGCCAGCAGCGGGACGACAGGGGATTCTAACTATGGCTACACCTTC
size: NA; J: TRBJ2-7; length: 16; V: TRBV5-1; D: TRBD1; CDR3: CASSFTPGTGTYEQYF; DNA: TGCGCCAGCAGCTTTACCCCCGGGACAGGAACCTACGAGCAGTACTTC
size: many; J: TRBJ2-3; length: 15; V: TRBV7-7; D: TRBD2; CDR3: CASSLGRGGTDTQYF; DNA: TGTGCTAGCAGCTTAGGGCGGGGGGGCACAGATACGCAGTATTTT
size: many; J: TRBJ2-6; length: 16; V: TRBV6-4; D: NA; CDR3: CASSEGQNSGANVLTF; DNA: TGTGCCAGCAGTGAGGGGCAGAACTCTGGGGCCAACGTCCTGACTTTC
size: many; J: TRBJ1-2; length: 14; V: TRBV2; D: NA; CDR3: CASRMTGGTDGYTF; DNA: TGTGCCAGCAGAATGACAGGCGGGACGGATGGCTACACCTTC
size: many; J: TRBJ1-1; length: 14; V: TRBV27; D: TRBD1; CDR3: CASSLRTGITEAFF; DNA: TGTGCCAGCAGTTTGAGGACAGGGATTACTGAAGCTTTCTTT
size: few; J: TRBJ1-5; length: 17; V: TRBV11-1; D: TRBD1; CDR3: CASSLVTGEGSNQPQHF; DNA: TGTGCCAGCAGCTTAGTTACAGGGGAGGGTAGCAATCAGCCCCAGCATTTT
size: many; J: TRBJ1-2; length: 14; V: TRBV12-3/TRBV12-4; D: TRBD1; CDR3: CASSLATGHYGYTF; DNA: TGTGCCAGCAGTTTAGCGACAGGGCACTATGGCTACACCTTC
size: many; J: TRBJ1-5; length: 15; V: TRBV7-2; D: NA; CDR3: CASSLAGGSNQPQHF; DNA: TGTGCCAGCAGCTTAGCAGGAGGAAGCAATCAGCCCCAGCATTTT
size: many; J: TRBJ1-2; length: 14; V: TRBV7-9; D: TRBD1; CDR3: CASSLGDSYYGYTF; DNA: TGTGCCAGCAGCTTAGGGGACAGCTACTATGGCTACACCTTC
size: few; J: TRBJ1-5; length: 15; V: TRBV4-1; D: TRBD1; CDR3: CASSQVEQGAQPQHF; DNA: TGCGCCAGCAGCCAAGTGGAGCAGGGGGCCCAGCCCCAGCATTTT
size: few; J: TRBJ2-3; length: 16; V: TRBV11-2; D: TRBD2; CDR3: CASSPHGTSGTDTQYF; DNA: TGTGCCAGCAGCCCCCACGGGACTAGCGGTACAGATACGCAGTATTTT
size: NA; J: TRBJ1-3; length: 16; V: TRBV12-3/TRBV12-4; D: NA; CDR3: CASSWKTGLSGNTIYF; DNA: TGTGCCAGCAGTTGGAAGACGGGTCTCTCTGGAAACACCATATATTTT
size: few; J: TRBJ1-5; length: 15; V: TRBV12-3/TRBV12-4; D: TRBD1; CDR3: CASSFDRDSYQPQHF; DNA: TGTGCCAGCAGCTTTGACAGGGATAGCTATCAGCCTCAGCATTTT
size: many; J: TRBJ2-5; length: 10; V: TRBV29-1; D: NA; CDR3: CSVSGETQYF; DNA: TGCAGCGTTTCGGGGGAGACCCAGTACTTC
size: many; J: TRBJ1-1; length: 13; V: TRBV19; D: NA; CDR3: CASSIGVGTEAFF; DNA: TGTGCCAGTAGTATAGGAGTAGGAACTGAAGCTTTCTTT
size: NA; J: TRBJ1-5; length: 13; V: TRBV20-1; D: NA; CDR3: CSARRGDYQPQHF; DNA: TGCAGTGCCAGACGTGGGGACTATCAGCCCCAGCATTTT
size: many; J: TRBJ2-5; length: 11; V: TRBV20-1; D: NA; CDR3: CSAGTIETQYF; DNA: TGCAGTGCCGGGACAATAGAGACCCAGTACTTC
size: many; J: TRBJ2-7; length: 14; V: TRBV5-1; D: NA; CDR3: CASSFEMSSYEQYF; DNA: TGCGCCAGCAGCTTTGAGATGAGCTCCTACGAGCAGTACTTC
size: many; J: TRBJ2-7; length: 15; V: TRBV6-1; D: TRBD1; CDR3: CASSEDRGRVYEQYF; DNA: TGTGCCAGCAGTGAAGACAGGGGAAGGGTCTACGAGCAGTACTTC
size: many; J: TRBJ2-7; length: 14; V: TRBV7-6; D: TRBD2; CDR3: CASSLSTSGVEQYF; DNA: TGTGCCAGCAGCTTGAGTACTAGCGGGGTAGAGCAGTACTTC
size: many; J: TRBJ1-1; length: 12; V: TRBV2; D: NA; CDR3: CASSESGQRAFF; DNA: TGTGCCAGCAGTGAATCCGGTCAGCGCGCTTTCTTT
size: many; J: TRBJ1-1; length: 15; V: TRBV28; D: NA; CDR3: CASSSDRTWNTEAFF; DNA: TGTGCCAGCAGTTCAGACAGAACCTGGAACACTGAAGCTTTCTTT
size: NA; J: TRBJ2-5; length: 11; V: TRBV20-1; D: NA; CDR3: CSASTGETQYF; DNA: TGCAGTGCTAGTACTGGGGAGACCCAGTACTTC
size: many; J: TRBJ1-5; length: 15; V: TRBV19; D: TRBD1; CDR3: CASALGTVSNQPQHF; DNA: TGTGCCAGTGCCCTCGGGACAGTGAGCAATCAGCCCCAGCATTTT
size: many; J: TRBJ1-5; length: 14; V: TRBV6-1; D: NA; CDR3: CASSRTASNQPQHF; DNA: TGTGCCAGCAGCAGGACAGCTAGCAATCAGCCCCAGCATTTT